The clone carrying this T cell receptor (beta chain) was found once. Original processing methods: Amplification from reference gene primers served as the basis for estimated nucleated cell counts. TCRdb's table, derived via immunoSEQ multiplex PCR, lists solely in-frame clones and lacks some. The V and J calls and clone size were taken over from that table, and D and trimming were inferred from the DNA. Among 240,000 or so clones listed, approximately 90% were seen once. The sample comes from a study of blood T cell repertoires in COVID-19. Overall study: Samples came from the United States, Italy and Spain, spanning acute and convalescent COVID-19. T cells, B-cell-depleted T cells, or PBMCs provided the cDNA or gDNA that served as material.

The receptor was derived from a man in his 60s who had recovered from COVID-19. The sample consisted of peripheral blood.

DNA for the CDR3: TGTGCCAGCAGAAAAATTAGCGGGGGCCCCAACAATGAGCAGTTCTTC. This gives the protein CASRKISGGPNNEQFF. This rearrangement joins TRBV27 to TRBJ2-1, with 9 bases matching TRBD2. There are 16 residues in the CDR3. Germline CDR1 is MNHEY and CDR2 is SMNVEV (reference sequence). Trimming cost V 6 bases and J 5 bases; bases outside gene matches: 11.